The 30 T cell receptor beta chains presented below share a single source sample, sequenced in a study of T-cell memory formation after mild COVID-19. TCRdb reprocessed the 5' RACE reads with MiXCR, giving one entry per CDR3 protein. The data show about 320,000 distinct CDR3 sequences, approximately 15% seen once. Sequencing was performed on PBMCs or a T cell subset sorted from them (not recorded which). These TCRs come from a man aged 18 to 29 who had mild COVID-19 (a few samples of this study predate the infection). Cell type and time point are not known.

As for this clonotype: At one boundary the junction diverges from the germline segment, which might be a read error. This chain links TRBV12-3 or TRBV12-4 with TRBJ2-4; TRBD1 is a possible D gene (6 bases). The length of the CDR3 is 13 residues. This chain's CDR3 is CASSLEVTGYTDF. The CDR3 nucleotides read TGTGCCAGCAGTTTAGAAGTTACAGGGTATACGGACTTC.

This clonotype came up many times. This rearrangement joins TRBV5-1 to TRBJ2-3, with a possible D match to TRBD1 (5 bases). The CDR3 covers 14 residues. From germline, CDR1 is SGHRS and CDR2 YFSETQ. Trimming removed 2 bases from V and 4 bases from J, with 11 bases in between. The CDR3 DNA reads as TGCGCCAGCAGCTTAGGGGCACCCCCAGATACGCAGTATTTT. It codes for CASSLGAPPDTQYF.

This clonotype was seen a few times. The V and J genes are TRBV12-3 or TRBV12-4 and TRBJ2-7, with a tentative D call TRBD2 (5 bases). Trimming cost V 6 bases and J 3 bases, with 18 bases left between them. The CDR3 consists of 15 residues. CDR3 nucleotide sequence: TGTGCCAGCAGCCGGACTCAATACGGCTACTACGAGCAGTACTTC. Protein sequence: CASSRTQYGYYEQYF.

The rearrangement links TRBV7-2 to TRBJ2-2, with a weak D call TRBD2 (6 bases). V lost 5 bases to trimming and J lost 4 bases, with 20 bases between them. Looked up from germline, CDR1 is SGHTA and CDR2 is FQGNSA. The CDR3 spans 17 residues. As DNA, the CDR3 is TGTGCCAGCAGCCGTTCGTCGGACTACGGGGGCACCGGGGAGCTGTTTTTT. The encoded protein is CASSRSSDYGGTGELFF.

The CDR3 loop is CASSFRGGQPQHF. The DNA of the CDR3 is TGTGCCAGCAGCTTTCGGGGCGGTCAGCCCCAGCATTTT. The chain is built from TRBV7-2 and TRBJ1-5; D might be TRBD1 (5 bases). There are 13 residues in the CDR3. Germline CDR1 reads SGHTA; CDR2 reads FQGNSA. Between the trimmed V and J ends, which lost 3 bases and 6 bases, there was a span of 9 bases.

This clonotype was recorded a few times. This chain connects TRBV7-9 to TRBJ2-3; perhaps D is TRBD1 or TRBD2 (5 bases each). CDR1 and CDR2 from the germline V gene are SEHNR and FQNEAQ (reference sequence). The CDR3 extends over 16 amino acids. Trimming shortened V by 5 bases and J by 6 bases, and 21 bases separated the two germline ends. The CDR3 sequence: CASSRRDHSIKDTQYF. Here the CDR3 DNA reads TGTGCCAGCAGCCGAAGGGACCATAGCATAAAGGATACGCAGTATTTT.

The chain has TRBV6-6 and TRBJ2-5; 10 bases map to TRBD2. The germline V gene has CDR1 MNHNY and CDR2 SVGAGI (reference sequence). The CDR3 is 16 residues long. J gave up 3 bases and V 5 bases, and 9 bases lay outside the gene matches. In nucleotides, the CDR3 is TGTGCCAGCAGTGATAAGACTAGCGGGTATAAAGAGACCCAGTACTTC. Protein sequence: CASSDKTSGYKETQYF.

The chain has TRBV29-1 and TRBJ1-1, with D uncertain. V was shortened by 6 bases and J by 0 bases, with 8 bases between the two germline ends. Germline assignment: CDR1 SQVTM and CDR2 ANQGSEA. There are 12 residues in the CDR3. The CDR3 sequence: CSVSTVNTEAFF. The CDR3 DNA reads TGCAGCGTCTCAACAGTGAACACTGAAGCTTTCTTT.

This clonotype was picked up a small number of times. The chain has TRBV15 and TRBJ1-2, with 10 bases lining up with TRBD1. The CDR3 is made up of 15 amino acids. With 4 bases clipped from V and 4 bases from J, the junction kept 6 bases outside the gene matches. CDR1 is LNHNV, CDR2 YYDKDF, per germline (reference sequence). The CDR3 DNA is TGTGCCACCAGCAAAGACAGGGGGCGCTTCTATGGCTACACCTTC. Encoded protein: CATSKDRGRFYGYTF.

The chain couples TRBV2 to TRBJ2-3, with 7 bases fitting TRBD2. V was clipped by 5 bases and J by 1 base; unmatched bases: 15. The CDR3 extends over 18 amino acids. Per germline, CDR1 SNHLY and CDR2 FYNNEI. This chain's CDR3 is CASSLPWERGRGTDTQYF. The DNA of the CDR3 is TGTGCCAGCAGTCTTCCGTGGGAGCGGGGCAGGGGCACAGATACGCAGTATTTT. Variable domain in full (rest from reference TRBV2 and TRBJ2-3): EPEVTQTPSHQVTQMGQEVILRCVPISNHLYFYWYRQILGQKVEFLVSFYNNEISEKSEIFDDQFSVERPDGSNFTLKIRSTKLEDSAMYFCASSLPWERGRGTDTQYFGPGTRLTVL.

In its sample, this clonotype was seen a few times. The V call is TRBV7-6, the J call TRBJ2-3; the D gene is possibly TRBD1 (5 bases). The CDR3 totals 16 residues. V was clipped by 5 bases and J by 0 bases, with 15 bases between them. Germline V gene lookup returns CDR1 SGHVS and CDR2 FNYEAQ. This CDR3 is CASSATATASTDTQYF. DNA of the CDR3: TGTGCCAGCAGCGCGACAGCAACGGCTAGCACAGATACGCAGTATTTT.

This chain connects TRBV27 to TRBJ2-3, with 10 bases that match TRBD2. The CDR3 runs 14 residues. Trimming removed 7 bases from V and 4 bases from J; junction bases left unmatched: 5. CDR1 is MNHEY and CDR2 is SMNVEV in the germline V gene (reference sequence). This chain's CDR3 is CASTRTSGPDTQYF. CDR3 DNA: TGTGCCAGCACCAGGACTAGCGGCCCAGATACGCAGTATTTT.

This clonotype was seen more than once but under ten times. The chain combines TRBV19 with TRBJ2-7; D gene unclear. V was cut by 5 bases and J by 0 bases, with 11 bases left in between. The CDR3 contains 14 residues. Germline V CDR1 and CDR2: LNHDA, SQIVND (reference sequence). The CDR3: CASSAPAASYEQYF. In DNA form, the CDR3 reads TGTGCCAGTAGTGCTCCAGCCGCCTCCTACGAGCAGTACTTC.

This chain joins TRBV28 and TRBJ2-3, with D possibly TRBD1 on 6 matching bases. The length of the CDR3 is 13 residues. V gave up 2 bases and J gave up 11 bases, with 14 bases separating them. Germline V gene data show CDR1 as MDHEN and CDR2 as SYDVKM. The CDR3 nucleotides read TGTGCCAGCAGTTTACTTGACAGGAAAGGGCAGTATTTT. Its protein is CASSLLDRKGQYF.

Only a few counts were recorded for this clonotype. The V call is TRBV2, the J call TRBJ1-6; possible D gene TRBD1, 5 bases. The V and J ends lost 6 bases and 7 bases respectively, with 10 bases between them. In germline, CDR1 is SNHLY, CDR2 FYNNEI. The CDR3 consists of 13 residues. DNA of the CDR3: TGTGCCAGCAGGCCCCAGGGAAATTCACCCCTCCACTTT. Residues: CASRPQGNSPLHF.

The rearrangement links TRBV6-5 to TRBJ1-1, with D possibly TRBD1 on 5 matching bases. V dropped 0 bases and J dropped 1 base, with 9 bases sitting between them. The CDR3 runs 15 residues. CDR1 and CDR2 (germline): MNHEY, SVGAGI. The CDR3, as DNA: TGTGCCAGCAGTTACTCTTGGGGGTCGAACACTGAAGCTTTCTTT. Its protein is CASSYSWGSNTEAFF.

This clonotype was observed a few times. CDR3 in amino acids: CASSIVQGPYNEQFF. The CDR3 nucleotides read TGTGCCAGCAGTATCGTACAGGGCCCCTACAATGAGCAGTTCTTC. This chain links TRBV12-3 or TRBV12-4 with TRBJ2-1; the D gene is possibly TRBD1 (6 bases). This CDR3 has 15 amino acids. V lost 5 bases to trimming and J lost 2 bases, with 13 bases between them.

This clonotype showed up many times. The rearrangement uses TRBV20-1 and TRBJ2-7; D perhaps matches TRBD2 (5 bases). Germline V gene sequence: CDR1 DFQATT, CDR2 SNEGSKA (reference sequence). This CDR3 contains 15 residues. The V gene lost 6 bases and the J gene lost 2 bases, with 20 bases spanning the gap. The CDR3 sequence: CSADSGASGTYEQYF. The CDR3 region has the DNA TGCAGTGCGGACTCTGGAGCTTCGGGGACCTACGAGCAGTACTTC.

The gene calls are TRBV6-6 and TRBJ2-5; D unresolved. The ends were cut back, 6 bases at V and 4 bases at J, with 9 bases in the middle. From germline, CDR1 is MNHNY and CDR2 SVGAGI (reference sequence). CDR3 length: 12 residues. CDR3 nucleotides: TGTGCCAGCAGCCTCCAAACAGAGACCCAGTACTTC. As protein: CASSLQTETQYF.

This clonotype occurred a few times. The rearrangement uses TRBV7-8 and TRBJ2-1, with 8 bases that match TRBD2. This CDR3 spans 15 amino acids. Germline CDR1 and CDR2: SGHVS and FQNEAQ. J lost 8 bases, V lost 4 bases, and 10 bases had no gene match. The CDR3 region has the DNA TGTGCCAGCAGCTCATCGGGGGGGCCAGTTTATGAGCAGTTCTTC. Translation: CASSSSGGPVYEQFF.

This clonotype has more than one count but fewer than ten. The chain recombines TRBV4-1 with TRBJ2-3; D is possibly TRBD2 (6 bases). The CDR3 extends over 14 amino acids. V lost 3 bases and J 2 bases, leaving 9 bases between the germline ends. Germline V gene lookup returns CDR1 MGHRA and CDR2 YSYEKL. The CDR3 nucleotides are TGCGCCAGCAGCCACGGCGGGGTCACAGATACGCAGTATTTT. Protein product: CASSHGGVTDTQYF.

In its sample, this clonotype was seen a few times. The V gene is TRBV7-8, the J gene TRBJ1-6, with unresolved D. The germline CDR1 and CDR2 sequences are SGHVS and FQNEAQ. The V gene lost 5 bases and the J gene lost 5 bases, with 13 bases spanning the gap. CDR3 length equals 15 residues. CDR3 DNA: TGTGCCAGCAGCCCGAGTGAGGGCCATAATTCACCCCTCCACTTT. Amino acid sequence: CASSPSEGHNSPLHF.

V usage is TRBV4-2 and J usage is TRBJ2-5, with 8 bases lining up with TRBD1. The CDR3 runs 14 residues. From germline, CDR1 is LGHNA and CDR2 YNFKEQ. V shed 1 base and J 4 bases; nucleotides not matched to a gene: 2. The CDR3 DNA reads as TGTGCCAGCAGCCAAGGAGGGACAGGAGAGACCCAGTACTTC. Residues: CASSQGGTGETQYF.

V gene TRBV14 combines with J gene TRBJ2-2; unclear D gene. The CDR3 sequence is 16 residues long. The germline V and J ends were trimmed by 1 base and 0 bases, with 9 bases remaining between them. Looked up from germline, CDR1 is SGHDN and CDR2 is FVKESK. The CDR3 sequence: CASSQVKTTNTGELFF. DNA for the CDR3: TGTGCCAGCAGCCAAGTCAAGACAACGAACACCGGGGAGCTGTTTTTT.

The chain is built from TRBV7-2 and TRBJ1-2, with unresolved D. This CDR3 is 14 amino acids long. Germline CDR1 reads SGHTA; CDR2 reads FQGNSA. Between the trimmed V and J ends, which lost 5 bases and 8 bases, there was a span of 18 bases. The CDR3 nucleotides read TGTGCCAGCAGCCAGAAGAACTGGCCGTTCGGCTACACCTTC. It yields the protein CASSQKNWPFGYTF.

This clonotype was counted ten times or more. The gene calls are TRBV5-1 and TRBJ2-3; D unclear. V was cut by 0 bases and J by 4 bases, with 6 bases left in between. The CDR3 consists of 13 residues. CDR1 and CDR2 (germline): SGHRS, YFSETQ. CDR3 sequence reads: CASSLALADTQYF. The DNA of the CDR3 is TGCGCCAGCAGCTTGGCCCTCGCAGATACGCAGTATTTT. Variable domain in full (rest from reference TRBV5-1 and TRBJ2-3): KAGVTQTPRYLIKTRGQQVTLSCSPISGHRSVSWYQQTPGQGLQFLFEYFSETQRNKGNFPGRFSGRQFSNSRSEMNVSTLELGDSALYLCASSLALADTQYFGPGTRLTVL.

The CDR3 DNA reads as TGTGCCAGCAGCCAAGATACACAGGGGTACGGCGAGCAGTACTTC. Protein product: CASSQDTQGYGEQYF. This chain links TRBV3-1 with TRBJ2-7; TRBD1 matches 7 bases. J gave up 6 bases and V 0 bases, and 8 bases lay outside the gene matches. This CDR3 has 15 amino acids. In germline, CDR1 is LGHDT, CDR2 YNNKEL (reference sequence).

The chain uses TRBV7-9 and TRBJ2-7, with a tentative D call TRBD1 (7 bases). The CDR3 length is 15 residues. Per the germline V gene, CDR1 is SEHNR and CDR2 is FQNEAQ (reference sequence). V was pared by 3 bases and J by 2 bases, with 14 bases between. DNA of the CDR3: TGTGCCAGCAGCTTCGTTCAGGGGGGAGCCTACGAGCAGTACGTC. Translating gives CASSFVQGGAYEQYV.

This clonotype was counted at least ten times. The rearrangement joins TRBV5-1 to TRBJ2-5; D tentatively fits TRBD1 or TRBD2 (5 bases each). The CDR3 extends over 13 amino acids. Per germline, CDR1 SGHRS and CDR2 YFSETQ. V lost 6 bases, J lost 5 bases, and 14 bases lay in between. The CDR3 here is CASNEGMGETQYF. The DNA for the CDR3 is TGCGCCAGCAACGAGGGGATGGGTGAGACCCAGTACTTC.

This clonotype came up a few times. The chain is built from TRBV12-3 or TRBV12-4 and TRBJ2-3, with D hard to call. The length of the CDR3 is 13 residues. V shed 7 bases and J shed 7 bases, with 15 bases lying between them. CDR3 nucleotide sequence: TGTGCCAGCAATACGGGCCAACGGAATACGCAGTATTTT. This gives the protein CASNTGQRNTQYF.